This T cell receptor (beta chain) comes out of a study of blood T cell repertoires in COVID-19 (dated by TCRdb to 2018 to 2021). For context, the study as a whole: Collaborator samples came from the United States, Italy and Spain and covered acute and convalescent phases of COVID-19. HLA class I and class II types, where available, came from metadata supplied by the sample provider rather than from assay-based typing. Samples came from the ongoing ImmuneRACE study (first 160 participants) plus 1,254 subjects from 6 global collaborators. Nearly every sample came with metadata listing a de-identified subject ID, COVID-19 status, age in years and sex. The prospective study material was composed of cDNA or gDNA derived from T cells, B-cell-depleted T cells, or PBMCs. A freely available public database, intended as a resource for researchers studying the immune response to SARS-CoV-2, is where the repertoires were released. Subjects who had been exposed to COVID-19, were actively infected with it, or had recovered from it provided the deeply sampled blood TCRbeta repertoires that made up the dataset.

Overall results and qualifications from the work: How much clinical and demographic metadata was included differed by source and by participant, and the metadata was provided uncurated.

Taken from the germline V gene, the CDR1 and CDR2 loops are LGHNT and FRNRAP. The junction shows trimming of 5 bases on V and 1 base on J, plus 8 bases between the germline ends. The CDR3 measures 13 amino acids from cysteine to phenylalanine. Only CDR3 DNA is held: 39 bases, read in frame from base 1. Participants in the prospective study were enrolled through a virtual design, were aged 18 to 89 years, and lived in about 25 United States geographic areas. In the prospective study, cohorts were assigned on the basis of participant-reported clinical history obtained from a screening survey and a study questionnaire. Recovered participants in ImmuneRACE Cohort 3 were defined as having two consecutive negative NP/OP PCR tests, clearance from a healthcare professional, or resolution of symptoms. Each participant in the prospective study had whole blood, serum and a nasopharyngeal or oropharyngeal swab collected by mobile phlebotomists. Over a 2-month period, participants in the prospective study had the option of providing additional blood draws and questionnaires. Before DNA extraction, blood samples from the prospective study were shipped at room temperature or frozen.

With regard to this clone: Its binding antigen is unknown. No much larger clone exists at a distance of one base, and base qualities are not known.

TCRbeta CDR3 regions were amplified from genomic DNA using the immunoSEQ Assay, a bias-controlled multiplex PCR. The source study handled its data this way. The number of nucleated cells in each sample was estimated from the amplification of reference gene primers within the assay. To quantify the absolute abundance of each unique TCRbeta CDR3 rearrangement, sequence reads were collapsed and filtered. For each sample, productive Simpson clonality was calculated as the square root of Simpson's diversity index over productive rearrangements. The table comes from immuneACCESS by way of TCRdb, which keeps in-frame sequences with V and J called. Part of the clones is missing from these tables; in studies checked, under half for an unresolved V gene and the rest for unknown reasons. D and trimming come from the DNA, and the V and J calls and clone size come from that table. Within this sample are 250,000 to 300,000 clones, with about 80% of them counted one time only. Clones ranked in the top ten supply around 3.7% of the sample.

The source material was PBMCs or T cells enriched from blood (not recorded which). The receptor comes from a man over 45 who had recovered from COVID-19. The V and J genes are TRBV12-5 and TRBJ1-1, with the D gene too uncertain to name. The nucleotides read TGTGCTAGTGGTCCCCCAGGGAACACTGAAGCTTTCTTT. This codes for CASGPPGNTEAFF.